This T cell receptor (beta chain) was sequenced in a study of T cell responses to AZD1222 COVID-19 vaccine. Study results and limitations: Within unmutated variant regions lay the reported targets of nearly half of spike-specific TCRs.

The CDR3 is made up of 14 amino acids. The V gene's germline CDR1 is MNHEY and CDR2 SVGAGI. Trimming removed 7 bases at V and 3 bases at J, with 13 bases between. Of note for this clone: Its antigen is undetermined.

The data were produced by immunoSEQ multiplex PCR, yet TCRdb's version contains in-frame clones alone and is incomplete. The repertoire holds 93,000 or so clones, with 91% as singletons. The J gene is TRBJ1-5, the V gene TRBV6-5; perhaps TRBD1 as D (5 bases). This clonotype was sampled from an adult in good health. Here the sequenced sample was peripheral blood, taken on day 0 of AZD1222 vaccination. In DNA, the CDR3 is TGTGCCAGCACCATAAGACAGACCAATCAGCCCCAGCATTTT. This gives the protein CASTIRQTNQPQHF.